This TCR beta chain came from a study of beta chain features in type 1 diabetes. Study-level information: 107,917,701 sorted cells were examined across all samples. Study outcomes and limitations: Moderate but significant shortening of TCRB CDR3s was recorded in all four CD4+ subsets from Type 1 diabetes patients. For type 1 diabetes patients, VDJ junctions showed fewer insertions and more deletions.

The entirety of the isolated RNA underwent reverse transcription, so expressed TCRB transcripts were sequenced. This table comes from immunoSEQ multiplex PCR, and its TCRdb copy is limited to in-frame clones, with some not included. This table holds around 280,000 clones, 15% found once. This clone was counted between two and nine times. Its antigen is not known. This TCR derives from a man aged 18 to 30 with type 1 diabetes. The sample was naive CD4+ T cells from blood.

The DNA for the CDR3 is TGTGCCAGCTCACCTCCCTCTAGCGGGGGGCAGACAGATACGCAGTATTTT. Translated: CASSPPSSGGQTDTQYF. This chain uses TRBV18 with TRBJ2-3; 11 positions match TRBD2. Trimming removed 3 bases from V and 3 bases from J; junction bases left unmatched: 8. This CDR3 contains 17 residues. Germline CDR1 KGHSH, CDR2 LQKENI.